These T cell receptor beta chains were read from a single sample in a study of shared clonotypes between healthy human individuals. The data were produced by immunoSEQ multiplex PCR, yet TCRdb's version contains in-frame clones alone and is incomplete. Counted here are about 640,000 clones, 55% to 75% occurring once; the ten biggest clones make up 1.8%. Sequencing was done on a sample of memory CD4+ T cells sorted from blood. The receptors were gathered from a woman in her 30s in good health. CDR3s include the opening cysteine and the closing phenylalanine or tryptophan. A D gene is named only where the DNA matches it firmly.

D gene	V gene	J gene	CDR3 protein
-	TRBV28	TRBJ2-7	CASSGDYEQYF
TRBD2	TRBV19	TRBJ2-1	CASSIWAGEGNEQFF
-	TRBV18	TRBJ2-7	CASSPSAAGPYEQYF
-	TRBV28	TRBJ1-1	CASSTGPMNTEAFF
TRBD1	TRBV2	TRBJ1-5	CASSPNQGVNQPQHF
-	TRBV28	TRBJ1-5	CASSFAGTSNQPQHF
-	TRBV10-3	TRBJ1-1	CATRRGEAEAFF
-	TRBV10-1	TRBJ1-5	CASIGAGRVPNQPQHF
TRBD2	TRBV5-3	TRBJ2-6	CARSPGGSSGSSGANVLTF
-	TRBV11-2	TRBJ2-7	CASSFTFGASEQYF
-	TRBV7-9	-	CASAASQGLSYEQYF
TRBD1	TRBV7-8	TRBJ1-2	CASRGEGQYYGYTF
TRBD2	TRBV27	TRBJ2-1	CASSPRPAGSSYNEQFF
-	TRBV5-1	TRBJ2-7	CASREGGYEQYF
TRBD1	TRBV18	TRBJ1-5	CASSDRGNSNQPQHF
TRBD1	TRBV28	TRBJ2-7	CASSDRDRGAYEQYF
-	TRBV18	TRBJ2-7	CASSPNRDEQYF
TRBD2	TRBV25-1	TRBJ2-3	CASSGLAGLGADTQYF
TRBD1	TRBV7-2	TRBJ1-5	CASSLATGPGQPQHF